This T cell receptor beta chain derives from a study of cytomegalovirus exposure and HLA in healthy donors. In this sample, this clone turned up once. The antigen is not known. Profiling relied on immunoSEQ multiplex PCR, and the TCRdb table lists in-frame clones only, not all of them. The sample has around 170,000 clones, around 89% seen once. General study results and limits: First-cohort TCR clusters tended to co-occur in the roughly 130 validation repertoires, a later analysis found.

Looked up from germline, CDR1 is SNHLY and CDR2 is FYNNEI. The CDR3 is made up of 16 amino acids. Trimming removed 0 bases from V and 4 bases from J, with 15 bases in between. Donors were drawn from the approximately 120-subject validation cohort, separate from the approximately 700-subject first cohort. The rearrangement links TRBV2 to TRBJ1-2; D call uncertain. The specimen was PBMCs. The TCR was taken from a young man in good health and CMV-seronegative. This CDR3 is CASSEAPRQASYGYTF. Written as DNA, the CDR3 is TGTGCCAGCAGTGAAGCCCCAAGGCAGGCGTCCTATGGCTACACCTTC.